This T cell receptor (beta chain) comes out of a study of blood T cell repertoires in COVID-19. For the study at large: T cells, B-cell-depleted T cells, or PBMCs supplied cDNA or gDNA.

This clone was counted a few times. Trimming removed 1 base from V and 13 bases from J, with 17 bases in between. Germline CDR1 LNHDA, CDR2 SQIVND (reference sequence). The CDR3 spans 14 residues. The method was immunoSEQ multiplex PCR; TCRdb's version includes in-frame clones alone and lacks a portion of them. The data show 120,000 to 150,000 clones, around nine tenths seen once. Sequenced: peripheral blood. The clonotype was recovered from a woman aged 45-60 years with active or convalescent COVID-19. The chain employs TRBV19 and TRBJ2-1, with D possibly TRBD1 on 6 matching bases. CDR3 sequence: CASSIGTGMGVQFF. The DNA of the CDR3 is TGTGCCAGTAGTATAGGTACAGGGATGGGGGTACAGTTCTTC.